This T cell receptor beta chain was recorded in a study of technical replicates of blood from a few donors. Clones were sequenced by immunoSEQ multiplex PCR, and TCRdb holds only the in-frame ones, with some missing. This table has approximately 73,000 clones, 96% appearing once. This CDR3 spans 14 amino acids. V lost 2 bases and J lost 0, with 8 bases in between. Germline assignment: CDR1 MNHEY and CDR2 SMNVEV (reference sequence). Comment on this clone: Other DNA sequences in this specimen translate into the identical CDR3.

Material for sequencing was T cells isolated from PBMCs. The chain has TRBV27 and TRBJ2-7; possibly TRBD1 for D (6 bases). The receptor was derived from a human donor in good health. The CDR3 loop reads CASSLGRGSYEQYF. In nucleotides, the CDR3 is TGTGCCAGCAGTTTAGGCAGGGGCTCCTACGAGCAGTACTTC.